This T cell receptor beta chain was documented in a study of beta chain features in type 1 diabetes. V was shortened by 5 bases and J by 5 bases, with 15 bases between the two germline ends. CDR3 size: 15 residues. The germline V gene has CDR1 SGHAT and CDR2 FQNNGV. Findings and caveats of the study: PCR, the amplification step, might favor shorter templates, equally in patients and controls.

Expressed TCRB transcripts were sequenced because the isolated RNA had all been reverse transcribed beforehand. Sequencing used immunoSEQ multiplex PCR; TCRdb keeps in-frame clones, though not all of them. Here the sample spans about 180,000 clones, about 13% being singletons. In the case of this clone: The antigen is undetermined.

Sample: central memory CD4+ T cells from blood. The chain has TRBV11-2 and TRBJ2-2; weak D call: TRBD2 (5 bases). The receptor's source is a young woman in good health. CDR3 loop: CASSLVRVGTGELFF. The CDR3 bases are TGTGCCAGCAGCCTGGTGCGGGTTGGAACCGGGGAGCTGTTTTTT. Based on the CDR3 plus reference TRBV11-2 and TRBJ2-2, the full variable domain is EAGVAQSPRYKIIEKRQSVAFWCNPISGHATLYWYQQILGQGPKLLIQFQNNGVVDDSQLPKDRFSAERLKGVDSTLKIQPAKLEDSAVYLCASSLVRVGTGELFFGEGSRLTVL.